This note documents a single T cell receptor (beta chain) sequence. Sequencing was performed with immunoSEQ multiplex PCR; in TCRdb, only in-frame clones are kept and a portion is missing. In the table there are approximately 94,000 clones, about 88% of which are singletons. This entry belongs to a study of control samples from healthy donors and cancer patients. The sample was blood. The sequence was collected from a woman aged 45 to 65 in good health.

Here the CDR3 DNA reads TGTGCCAGCAGTCCAGACAGAGCCTTATTCTTAAACTATGGCTACACCTTC. This sequence encodes CASSPDRALFLNYGYTF. V gene TRBV27 combines with J gene TRBJ1-2; TRBD1 is a possible D gene (5 bases). CDR1 and CDR2 (germline): MNHEY, SMNVEV (reference sequence). V was cut by 5 bases and J by 2 bases, with 21 bases left in between. The CDR3 is 17 amino acids.